The 11 T cell receptor beta chains listed next were all sequenced from one sample in a study of blood T cell repertoires in COVID-19. Sequencing was performed with immunoSEQ multiplex PCR; in TCRdb, only in-frame clones are kept and a portion is missing. The sample contains around 500,000 clones, less than 90% of which appear only once. Sequencing input: PBMCs or T cells enriched from blood (not recorded which). The receptors were gathered from a woman in her sixties who had recovered from COVID-19.

The chain recombines TRBV7-2 with TRBJ1-2; D is unclear. The CDR3 loop spans 13 amino acids. CDR1 is SGHTA and CDR2 is FQGNSA in the germline V gene. Trimming removed 1 base from V and 5 bases from J, with 8 bases in between. CDR3 sequence reads: CASSLEKRYGYTF. The CDR3 DNA reads TGTGCCAGCAGCTTAGAAAAGCGTTATGGCTACACCTTC.

The chain employs TRBV18 and TRBJ2-1, with 9 bases fitting TRBD1. Germline V gene lookup returns CDR1 KGHSH and CDR2 LQKENI. The CDR3 consists of 14 residues. V gave up 2 bases and J gave up 5 bases; unmatched junction bases: 1. CDR3 sequence reads: CASSPNRGHNEQFF. In DNA, the CDR3 is TGTGCCAGCTCACCAAACAGGGGGCACAATGAGCAGTTCTTC.

The CDR3 spells CASGGGNQPQHF. CDR3 sequence (DNA): TGTGCCAGCGGGGGGGGGAATCAGCCCCAGCATTTT. V and J are TRBV6-6 and TRBJ1-5, with TRBD1 as a possible D gene (5 bases). The V end was cut by 8 bases, the J end by 4 bases, with 9 bases between. CDR3 length: 12 residues. Germline CDR1 MNHNY, CDR2 SVGAGI (reference sequence).

This chain uses TRBV19 with TRBJ2-7, with a weak D call TRBD1 (6 bases). The length of the CDR3 is 14 residues. Germline V CDR1 and CDR2: LNHDA, SQIVND (reference sequence). V shed 4 bases and J shed 2 bases, with 12 bases lying between them. CDR3 loop: CASSKGELPYEQYF. Written as DNA, the CDR3 is TGTGCCAGTAGTAAGGGGGAACTCCCCTACGAGCAGTACTTC.

The CDR3 region has the DNA TGTGCCAGCAGACACGACAGGGCCACTGAAGCTTTCTTT. It translates to CASRHDRATEAFF. This rearrangement joins TRBV27 to TRBJ1-1; TRBD1 agrees at 7 bases. The CDR3 is made up of 13 amino acids. With V trimmed by 6 bases and J by 4 bases, 5 bases remained unmatched. From germline, CDR1 is MNHEY and CDR2 SMNVEV (reference sequence).

The chain carries TRBV4-1 and TRBJ1-4, with a possible D match to TRBD1 (6 bases). V dropped 4 bases and J dropped 2 bases, with 11 bases sitting between them. The length of the CDR3 is 15 residues. Looked up from germline, CDR1 is MGHRA and CDR2 is YSYEKL. The CDR3 sequence is CASSRIQGTNEKLFF. CDR3 DNA: TGCGCCAGCAGCCGAATACAGGGTACTAATGAAAAACTGTTTTTT.

The chain is built from TRBV7-6 and TRBJ2-1, with 8 bases fitting TRBD2. The ends lost 8 bases at V and 1 base at J; junction bases unmatched: 10. The V gene's germline CDR1 is SGHVS and CDR2 FNYEAQ. This CDR3 is built from 16 residues. This CDR3 is CASSFGGAGSYNEQFF. CDR3 in DNA: TGTGCCAGCTCCTTCGGGGGGGCCGGTTCCTACAATGAGCAGTTCTTC.

V and J are TRBV3-1 (or the pseudogene TRBV3-2) and TRBJ1-5, with D unresolved. CDR1 and CDR2 (germline): LGHDT, YNNKEL (reference sequence). V dropped 4 bases and J dropped 0 bases, with 10 bases sitting between them. The CDR3 runs to 15 residues. CDR3 sequence (DNA): TGTGCCAGCAGCCCCGGGGTATATAGCAATCAGCCCCAGCATTTT. Its translation is CASSPGVYSNQPQHF.

The chain is built from TRBV5-6 and TRBJ2-3; TRBD2 might be the D (5 bases). V was trimmed by 1 base and J by 4 bases, leaving 16 bases between them. The CDR3 spans 16 residues. Germline lookup yields CDR1 SGHDT and CDR2 YYEEEE. The CDR3 nucleotides are TGTGCCAGCAGCTTGTTTCTAGCTGCTATCCCAGATACGCAGTATTTT. Encoded protein: CASSLFLAAIPDTQYF.

This clone is a singleton in its sample. The rearrangement uses TRBV3-1 (or the pseudogene TRBV3-2) and TRBJ2-3, with 12 bases lining up with TRBD2. This CDR3 contains 15 residues. V was clipped by 10 bases and J by 1 base; unmatched bases: 6. Germline values: CDR1 LGHDT, CDR2 YNNKEL (reference sequence). CDR3 sequence (DNA): TGTGCCACCGTGGGGACTAGCGGGCGCACAGATACGCAGTATTTT. Its translation is CATVGTSGRTDTQYF.

This chain links TRBV6-1 with TRBJ2-5; TRBD2 agrees at 7 bases. Losses at the gene ends were 3 bases for V and 2 bases for J; bases not matched to a gene: 12. The CDR3 is made up of 17 amino acids. Germline CDR1 and CDR2: MNHNS and SASEGT. CDR3 residues: CASSEEWAGLPQETQYF. The CDR3 nucleotides are TGTGCCAGCAGTGAGGAGTGGGCGGGACTACCACAAGAGACCCAGTACTTC.